Listed below are T cell receptor beta chains from one sample, sequenced in a study of blood T cell repertoires in COVID-19. TCRdb keeps only in-frame clones here, not all; method: immunoSEQ multiplex PCR. The sample holds under 200,000 clones, 75% to 90% seen once. The specimen sequenced was PBMCs or T cells enriched from blood (not recorded which). The receptors were sampled from a woman aged 55-75 years who had recovered from COVID-19. Each CDR3 is given with its conserved first and last residue. A D gene is named only where the DNA matches it firmly.

J gene: TRBJ1-1; D gene: TRBD1; V gene: TRBV27; CDR3 protein: CASRRTGINTEAFF; CDR3 DNA: TGTGCCAGCAGAAGGACAGGGATCAACACTGAAGCTTTCTTT
J gene: TRBJ1-5; D gene: NA; V gene: TRBV15; CDR3 protein: CATSADRDQPQHF; CDR3 DNA: TGTGCCACCAGTGCGGACAGAGATCAGCCCCAGCATTTT
J gene: TRBJ1-2; D gene: NA; V gene: TRBV11-2; CDR3 protein: CASSPGNWDGYTF; CDR3 DNA: TGTGCCAGCAGCCCAGGCAATTGGGATGGCTACACCTTC
J gene: TRBJ1-4; D gene: TRBD1; V gene: TRBV9; CDR3 protein: CASSVGGTGFEKLFF; CDR3 DNA: TGTGCCAGCAGCGTAGGCGGGACAGGGTTTGAAAAACTGTTTTTT
J gene: TRBJ1-2; D gene: NA; V gene: TRBV4-2; CDR3 protein: CASSQEDRSHYGYTF; CDR3 DNA: TGTGCCAGCAGCCAAGAAGACAGGTCCCACTATGGCTACACCTTC
J gene: TRBJ1-6; D gene: TRBD1; V gene: TRBV6-6; CDR3 protein: CAAGTRTGAKDSPLHF; CDR3 DNA: TGTGCAGCAGGTACCCGTACAGGGGCAAAAGATTCACCCCTCCACTTT
J gene: TRBJ2-7; D gene: TRBD1; V gene: TRBV6-5; CDR3 protein: CASSWGGTGPSYEQYF; CDR3 DNA: TGTGCCAGCAGTTGGGGCGGGACAGGGCCCTCCTACGAGCAGTACTTC
J gene: TRBJ1-1; D gene: TRBD1; V gene: TRBV28; CDR3 protein: CATRQGRNTEAFF; CDR3 DNA: TGTGCCACCAGACAGGGTAGGAACACTGAAGCTTTCTTT
J gene: TRBJ2-7; D gene: NA; V gene: TRBV12-3/TRBV12-4; CDR3 protein: CASRMTSSYEQYF; CDR3 DNA: TGTGCCAGCAGGATGACTAGCTCCTACGAGCAGTACTTC
J gene: TRBJ1-6; D gene: TRBD1; V gene: TRBV7-9; CDR3 protein: CASRKGTVLSPLHF; CDR3 DNA: TGTGCCAGCAGGAAAGGGACAGTACTTTCACCCCTCCACTTT